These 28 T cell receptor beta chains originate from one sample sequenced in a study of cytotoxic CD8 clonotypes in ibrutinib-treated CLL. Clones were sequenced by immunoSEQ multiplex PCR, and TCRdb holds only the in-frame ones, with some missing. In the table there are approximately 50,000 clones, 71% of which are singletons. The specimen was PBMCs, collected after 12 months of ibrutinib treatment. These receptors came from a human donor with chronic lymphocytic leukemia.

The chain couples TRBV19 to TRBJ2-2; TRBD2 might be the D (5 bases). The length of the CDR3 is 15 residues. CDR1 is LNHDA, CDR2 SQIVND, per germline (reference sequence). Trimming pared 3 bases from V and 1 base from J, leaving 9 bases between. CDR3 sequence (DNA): TGTGCCAGTAGTATCTCCGGGATGAACACCGGGGAGCTGTTTTTT. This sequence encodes CASSISGMNTGELFF.

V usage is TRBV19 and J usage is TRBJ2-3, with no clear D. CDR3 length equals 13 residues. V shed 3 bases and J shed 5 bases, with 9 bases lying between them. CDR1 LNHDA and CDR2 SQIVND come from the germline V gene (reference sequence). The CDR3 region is CASSIGHRDTQYF. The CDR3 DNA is TGTGCCAGTAGTATCGGGCACAGAGATACGCAGTATTTT.

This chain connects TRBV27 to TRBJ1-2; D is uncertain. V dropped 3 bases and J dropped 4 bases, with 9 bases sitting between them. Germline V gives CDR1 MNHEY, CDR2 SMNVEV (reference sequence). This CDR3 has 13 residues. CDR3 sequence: CASSFFAGYGYTF. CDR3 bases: TGTGCCAGCAGTTTTTTCGCTGGCTATGGCTACACCTTC.

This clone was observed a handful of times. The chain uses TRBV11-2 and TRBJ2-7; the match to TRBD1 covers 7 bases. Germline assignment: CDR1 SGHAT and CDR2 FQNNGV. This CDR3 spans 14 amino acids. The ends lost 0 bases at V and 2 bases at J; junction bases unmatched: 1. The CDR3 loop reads CASSLERGPYEQYF. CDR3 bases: TGTGCCAGCAGCTTAGAGAGGGGGCCCTACGAGCAGTACTTC.

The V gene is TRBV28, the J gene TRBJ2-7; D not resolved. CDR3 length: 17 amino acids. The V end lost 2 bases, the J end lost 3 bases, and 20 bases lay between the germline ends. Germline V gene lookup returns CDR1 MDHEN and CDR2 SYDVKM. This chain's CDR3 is CASSLAGRRFIVYEQYF. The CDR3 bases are TGTGCCAGCAGTTTAGCTGGCCGGAGATTTATCGTCTACGAGCAGTACTTC.

CDR3 DNA sequence: TGCGCCAGCAGCTTGGGGTGGTCCAGCACAGATACGCAGTATTTT. The encoded protein is CASSLGWSSTDTQYF. The V gene is TRBV5-1, the J gene TRBJ2-3, with unresolved D. The V and J ends lost 0 bases and 0 bases respectively, with 8 bases between them. This CDR3 region has 15 residues. Germline values: CDR1 SGHRS, CDR2 YFSETQ. The full variable domain, with the rest looked up from reference TRBV5-1 and TRBJ2-3, is KAGVTQTPRYLIKTRGQQVTLSCSPISGHRSVSWYQQTPGQGLQFLFEYFSETQRNKGNFPGRFSGRQFSNSRSEMNVSTLELGDSALYLCASSLGWSSTDTQYFGPGTRLTVL.

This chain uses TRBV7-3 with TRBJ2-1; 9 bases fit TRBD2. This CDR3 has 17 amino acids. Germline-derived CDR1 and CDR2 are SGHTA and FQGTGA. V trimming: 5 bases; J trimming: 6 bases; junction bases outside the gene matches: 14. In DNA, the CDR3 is TGTGCCAGCAGCCCCGTAGGGGGCGGGAGGGCCTCCAATGAGCAGTTCTTC. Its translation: CASSPVGGGRASNEQFF. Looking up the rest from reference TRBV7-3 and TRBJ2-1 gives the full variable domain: GAGVSQTPSNKVTEKGKYVELRCDPISGHTALYWYRQSLGQGPEFLIYFQGTGAADDSGLPNDRFFAVRPEGSVSTLKIQRTERGDSAVYLCASSPVGGGRASNEQFFGPGTRLTVL.

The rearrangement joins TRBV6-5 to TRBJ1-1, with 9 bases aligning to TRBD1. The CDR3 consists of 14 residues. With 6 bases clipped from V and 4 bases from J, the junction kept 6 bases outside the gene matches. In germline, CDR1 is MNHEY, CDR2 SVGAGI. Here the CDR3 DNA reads TGTGCCAGCAGAACCACAGGGGGCGGCACTGAAGCTTTCTTT. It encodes CASRTTGGGTEAFF.

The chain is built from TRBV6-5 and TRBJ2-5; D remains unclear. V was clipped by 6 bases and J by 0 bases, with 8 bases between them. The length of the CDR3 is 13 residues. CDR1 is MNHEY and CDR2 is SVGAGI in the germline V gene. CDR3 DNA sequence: TGTGCCAGCAGACAGAACTACCAAGAGACCCAGTACTTC. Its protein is CASRQNYQETQYF.

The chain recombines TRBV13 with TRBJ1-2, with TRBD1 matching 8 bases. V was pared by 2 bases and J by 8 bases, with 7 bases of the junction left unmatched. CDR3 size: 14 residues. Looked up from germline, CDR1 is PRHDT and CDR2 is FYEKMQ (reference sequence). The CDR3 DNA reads TGTGCCAGCAGCTTAATTTCAGGGGGCTGGGGCTACACCTTC. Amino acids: CASSLISGGWGYTF.

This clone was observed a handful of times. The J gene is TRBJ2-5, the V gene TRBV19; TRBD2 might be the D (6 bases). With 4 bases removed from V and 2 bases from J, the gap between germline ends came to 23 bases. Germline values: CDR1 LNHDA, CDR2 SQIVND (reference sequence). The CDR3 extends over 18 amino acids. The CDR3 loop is CASSTTIRGWGRQETQYF. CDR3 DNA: TGTGCCAGTAGTACCACCATTCGGGGTTGGGGGAGGCAAGAGACCCAGTACTTC.

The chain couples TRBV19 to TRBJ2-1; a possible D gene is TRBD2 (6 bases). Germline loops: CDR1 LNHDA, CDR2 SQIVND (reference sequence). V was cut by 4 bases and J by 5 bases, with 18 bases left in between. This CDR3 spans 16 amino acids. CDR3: CASSKIAVSSNNEQFF. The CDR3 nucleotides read TGTGCCAGTAGTAAGATAGCGGTGAGTTCAAACAATGAGCAGTTCTTC.

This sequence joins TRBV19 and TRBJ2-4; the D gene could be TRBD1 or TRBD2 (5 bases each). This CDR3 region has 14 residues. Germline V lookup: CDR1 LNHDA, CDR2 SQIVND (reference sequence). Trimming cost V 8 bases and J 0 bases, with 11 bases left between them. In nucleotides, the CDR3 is TGTGCCAGTGGAGCCGGGACAGCCAAAAACATTCAGTACTTC. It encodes CASGAGTAKNIQYF.

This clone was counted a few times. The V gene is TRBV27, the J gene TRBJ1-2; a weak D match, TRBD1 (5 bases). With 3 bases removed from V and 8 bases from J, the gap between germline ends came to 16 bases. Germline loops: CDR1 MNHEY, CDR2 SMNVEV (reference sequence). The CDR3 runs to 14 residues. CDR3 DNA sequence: TGTGCCAGCAGTTTGGCCGGTGGGACGGGGGGCTACACCTTC. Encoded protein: CASSLAGGTGGYTF.

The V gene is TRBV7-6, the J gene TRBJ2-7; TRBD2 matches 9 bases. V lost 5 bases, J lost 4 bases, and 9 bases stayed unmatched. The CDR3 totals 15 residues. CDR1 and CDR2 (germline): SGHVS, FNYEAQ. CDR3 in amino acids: CASSLGPSGEYEQYF. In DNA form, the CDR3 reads TGTGCCAGCAGCCTAGGCCCTAGCGGGGAATACGAGCAGTACTTC. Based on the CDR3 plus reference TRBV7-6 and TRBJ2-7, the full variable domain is GAGVSQSPRYKVTKRGQDVALRCDPISGHVSLYWYRQALGQGPEFLTYFNYEAQQDKSGLPNDRFSAERPEGSISTLTIQRTEQRDSAMYRCASSLGPSGEYEQYFGPGTRLTVT.

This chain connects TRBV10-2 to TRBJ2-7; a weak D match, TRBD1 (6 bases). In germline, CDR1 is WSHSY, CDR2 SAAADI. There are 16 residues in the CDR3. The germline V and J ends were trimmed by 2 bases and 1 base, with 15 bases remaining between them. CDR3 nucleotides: TGCGCCAGCAGTGAGAATGGCAGGGGCATTTCCTACGAGCAGTACTTC. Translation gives CASSENGRGISYEQYF.

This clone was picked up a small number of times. For the CDR3, the DNA is TGCAGCGACCCCCAACTGGCCGGGACTAGCAAGTACTTC. It is translated as CSDPQLAGTSKYF. The chain employs TRBV29-1 and TRBJ2-7, with 9 bases fitting TRBD2. With 7 bases clipped from V and 11 bases from J, the junction kept 15 bases outside the gene matches. CDR3 length equals 13 residues. Germline V gene sequence: CDR1 SQVTM, CDR2 ANQGSEA.

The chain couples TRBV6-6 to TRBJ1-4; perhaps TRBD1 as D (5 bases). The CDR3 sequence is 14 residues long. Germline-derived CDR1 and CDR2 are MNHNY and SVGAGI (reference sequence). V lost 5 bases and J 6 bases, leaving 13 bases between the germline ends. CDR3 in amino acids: CASSARQTYEKLFF. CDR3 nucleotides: TGTGCCAGCAGTGCAAGACAGACATATGAAAAACTGTTTTTT.

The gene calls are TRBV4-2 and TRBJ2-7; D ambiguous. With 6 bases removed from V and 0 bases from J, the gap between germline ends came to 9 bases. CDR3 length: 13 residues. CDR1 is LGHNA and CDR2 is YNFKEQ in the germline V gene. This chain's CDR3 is CASRSTASYEQYF. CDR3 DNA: TGTGCCAGCAGGTCTACAGCCTCCTACGAGCAGTACTTC.

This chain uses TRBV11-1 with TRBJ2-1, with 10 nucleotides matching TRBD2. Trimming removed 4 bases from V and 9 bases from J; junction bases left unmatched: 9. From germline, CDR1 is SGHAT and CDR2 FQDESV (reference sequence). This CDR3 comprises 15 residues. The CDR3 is CASSSGTSALPEQFF. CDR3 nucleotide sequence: TGTGCCAGCAGCTCCGGGACTAGCGCCCTCCCTGAGCAGTTCTTC.

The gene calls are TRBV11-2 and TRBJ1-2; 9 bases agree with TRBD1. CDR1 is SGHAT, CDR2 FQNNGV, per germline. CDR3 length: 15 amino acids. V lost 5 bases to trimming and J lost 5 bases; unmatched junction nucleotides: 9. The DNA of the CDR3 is TGTGCCAGCAGCAAGTCAGGGACAGGGAATTATGGCTACACCTTC. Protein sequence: CASSKSGTGNYGYTF.

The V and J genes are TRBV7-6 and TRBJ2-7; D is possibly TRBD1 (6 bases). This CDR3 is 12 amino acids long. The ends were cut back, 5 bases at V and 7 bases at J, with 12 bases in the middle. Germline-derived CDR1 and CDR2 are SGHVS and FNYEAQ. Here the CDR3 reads CASSPNRVEQYF. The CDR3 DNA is TGTGCCAGCAGCCCCAACAGGGTGGAGCAGTACTTC.

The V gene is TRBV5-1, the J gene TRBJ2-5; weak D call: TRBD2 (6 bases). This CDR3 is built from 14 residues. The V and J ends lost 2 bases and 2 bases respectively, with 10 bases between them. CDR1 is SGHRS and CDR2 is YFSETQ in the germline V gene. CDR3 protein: CASSFGGSQETQYF. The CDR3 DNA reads TGCGCCAGCAGCTTTGGAGGGAGTCAAGAGACCCAGTACTTC.

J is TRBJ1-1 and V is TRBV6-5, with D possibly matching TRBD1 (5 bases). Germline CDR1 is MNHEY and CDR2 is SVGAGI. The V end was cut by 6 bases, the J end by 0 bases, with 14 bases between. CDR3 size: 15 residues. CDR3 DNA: TGTGCCAGCAGATCGAACAGGCCTATGAACACTGAAGCTTTCTTT. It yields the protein CASRSNRPMNTEAFF.

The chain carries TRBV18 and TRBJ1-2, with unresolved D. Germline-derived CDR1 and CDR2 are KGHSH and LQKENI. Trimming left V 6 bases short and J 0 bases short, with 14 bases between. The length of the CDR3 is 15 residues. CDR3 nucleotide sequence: TGTGCCAGCTCGCGGGTGGGCCTAGCTAACTATGGCTACACCTTC. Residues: CASSRVGLANYGYTF.

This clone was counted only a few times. The CDR3, as DNA: TGTGCCAGCAGAGGACAGGGGAGGGGCTATGGCTACACCTTC. Translation: CASRGQGRGYGYTF. The chain links TRBV28 to TRBJ1-2; the match to TRBD1 covers 9 bases. CDR1 is MDHEN and CDR2 is SYDVKM in the germline V gene. With 6 bases clipped from V and 4 bases from J, the junction kept 6 bases outside the gene matches. The CDR3 spans 14 residues.

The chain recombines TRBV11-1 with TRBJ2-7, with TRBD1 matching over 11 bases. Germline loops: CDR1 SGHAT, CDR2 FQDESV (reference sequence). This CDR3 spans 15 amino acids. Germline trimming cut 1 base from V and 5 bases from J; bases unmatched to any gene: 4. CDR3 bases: TGTGCCAGCAGCTTAGTAGGACAGGGGGCGAACGAGCAGTACTTC. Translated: CASSLVGQGANEQYF.

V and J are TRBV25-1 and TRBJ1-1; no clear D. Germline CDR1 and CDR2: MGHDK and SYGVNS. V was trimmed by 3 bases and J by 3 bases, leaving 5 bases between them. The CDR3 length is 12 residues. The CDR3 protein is CASSDLYTEAFF. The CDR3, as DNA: TGTGCCAGCAGTGACCTCTACACTGAAGCTTTCTTT.